A selection of T cell receptor beta chains follows, all from one sample in a study of cytomegalovirus exposure and HLA in healthy donors. Sequencing was performed with immunoSEQ multiplex PCR; in TCRdb, only in-frame clones are kept and a portion is missing. This table holds 150,000 or so clones, 75% found once. Sequenced material: PBMCs. The source is a man aged 18 to 30 in good health and CMV-seropositive. Each CDR3 is given with its conserved first and last residue. A D gene is named only where the DNA matches it firmly. Clone sizes are given selectively: once, few, many, or a class where the clone is expanded.

13	NA	NA	TRBV7-8	TRBJ1-5	TGTGCCAGCAGCTTATCACTAAATCAGCCCCAGCATTTT	CASSLSLNQPQHF
15	few	NA	TRBV6-1	TRBJ2-6	TGTGCCAGCAGTGGACAGGACTCTGGGGCCAACGTCCTGACTTTC	CASSGQDSGANVLTF
12	NA	NA	TRBV27	TRBJ2-1	TGTGCCAGCAGGAGGGTGGGAAATGAGCAGTTCTTC	CASRRVGNEQFF
15	NA	NA	TRBV30	TRBJ2-1	TGTGCCTGGAGTGTTCGCGGGATTCTCGGGAATGAGCAGTTCTTC	CAWSVRGILGNEQFF
14	NA	NA	TRBV7-9	TRBJ2-7	TGTGCCAGCAGCGCAGGTGCTACGATCTACGAGCAGTACTTC	CASSAGATIYEQYF
16	NA	NA	TRBV30	TRBJ2-3	TGTGCCTGGAGTGTCGGTCAAGGGGTGGTGACAGATACGCAGTATTTT	CAWSVGQGVVTDTQYF
14	NA	TRBD1	TRBV5-4	TRBJ1-4	TGTGCCAGCAGCCAGGGGGCAACTAATGAAAAACTGTTTTTT	CASSQGATNEKLFF
14	NA	NA	TRBV5-1	TRBJ1-6	TGCGCCAGCAGCTTGGAGGGAGGGTATTCACCCCTCCACTTT	CASSLEGGYSPLHF
17	NA	TRBD2	TRBV28	TRBJ2-7	TGTGCCAGCAGTTTCTGGACACAGACTAGCGGGACCTACGAGCAGTACTTC	CASSFWTQTSGTYEQYF
14	NA	NA	TRBV11-2	TRBJ2-7	TGTGCCAGCAGCCCTGACTTATCATCCTACGAGCAGTACTTC	CASSPDLSSYEQYF
14	NA	TRBD1	TRBV6-1	TRBJ1-1	TGTGCCAGCCCAGGGACAGGCAAGAACACTGAAGCTTTCTTT	CASPGTGKNTEAFF
16	NA	TRBD2	TRBV5-1	TRBJ2-7	TGCGCCAGCAGCTTTACATCAGCGGGAGGGCGAGGCGAGCAGTACTTC	CASSFTSAGGRGEQYF
13	NA	NA	TRBV5-1	TRBJ1-2	TGCGCCAGCAGGGTGGAGGGGCAAGATGGCTACACCTTC	CASRVEGQDGYTF
15	once	TRBD2	TRBV7-6	TRBJ2-1	TGTGCCAGCAGCTTAGGAGGTAGCGGGAGAAATGAGCAGTTCTTC	CASSLGGSGRNEQFF
15	NA	TRBD2	TRBV5-1	TRBJ2-1	TGCGCCAGCAGCGAGTCGGGAGGATCCTACAATGAGCAGTTCTTC	CASSESGGSYNEQFF
16	few	NA	TRBV6-1	TRBJ1-4	TGTGCCAGCAGTGAAGCCGCCGGGAGGGTAGATGAAAAACTGTTTTTT	CASSEAAGRVDEKLFF
17	NA	TRBD1	TRBV10-3	TRBJ2-5	TGTGCCATCGGGAGCGGGGCCGGGACAGGGTTGACGGAGACCCAGTACTTC	CAIGSGAGTGLTETQYF
15	NA	TRBD1	TRBV7-9	TRBJ1-1	TGTGCCAGCAGCTTAGGACAGGGAGGGAACACTGAAGCTTTCTTT	CASSLGQGGNTEAFF
16	once	TRBD1	TRBV9	TRBJ2-3	TGTGCCAGCAGCTTAACCGGGACAGGGCACACAGATACGCAGTATTTT	CASSLTGTGHTDTQYF